This T cell receptor beta chain came from a study of preoperative IRX-2 immunotherapy in early breast cancer (dated by TCRdb to about 2019). Libraries were built with the immunoSEQ multiplex PCR assay. This is the immuneACCESS table as TCRdb keeps it, with only in-frame sequences that have V and J called. A part of the clones is gone; compared with another copy, unresolved V genes explain less than half, and the rest is unexplained. Counted in this sample were around 88,000 clones; roughly 88% of them appeared once. The top ten constitute roughly 1.9% of the sample. The treatment or condition label, read with the paper, signifies: preoperative locoregional IRX-2 cytokine immunotherapy. The samples were obtained from a phase Ib study that tested preoperative, locoregional IRX-2 cytokine immunotherapy meant to prime immune responses. Before surgery, IRX-2 was given to the donors, who were patients with early-stage breast cancer.

To note about this clone: Its recognized antigen is unknown. The input lacks base qualities; no much larger clone sits a single base away.

Based on the germline V gene, the CDR1 and CDR2 sequences are SGHVS and FNYEAQ. Counted from cysteine to phenylalanine, this CDR3 has 14 amino acids. Left in the record is the CDR3 DNA by itself, 42 bases read in frame from the first base. Trimming removed 6 bases from V and 6 bases from J; the gene matches leave 3 bases unexplained. Recombination linked TRBV7-6 to TRBJ2-4; 12 bases in between match TRBD2. This receptor was identified in a human donor with breast cancer. Sequencing was performed on tumor tissue, taken after IRX-2 immunotherapy. The CDR3 corresponds to CASRRLAGANIQYF. The DNA sequence is as follows: TGTGCCAGCAGAAGACTAGCGGGGGCAAACATTCAGTACTTC. Extended through the reference TRBV7-6 and TRBJ2-4 proteins, this CDR3 yields the full variable domain: GAGVSQSPRYKVTKRGQDVALRCDPISGHVSLYWYRQALGQGPEFLTYFNYEAQQDKSGLPNDRFSAERPEGSISTLTIQRTEQRDSAMYRCASRRLAGANIQYFGAGTRLSVL.